Sequencing of this TCR beta chain was carried out in a study of blood T cells in healthy people across ages. Germline lookup yields CDR1 SSHAT and CDR2 FNYEAQ (reference sequence). The CDR3 runs 13 residues. The authors ran a second PCR of 7 to 11 cycles using a sample-barcoded 5' primer and a J-beta primer mix. Via MiXCR, TCRdb re-called the 5' RACE reads, giving one row per CDR3 protein. The top ten clones hold over 2.5% of a sample with hundreds of thousands of distinct CDR3 sequences, roughly 24% of them seen once. Donors each provided 8 to 10 milliliters of peripheral blood. In the case of this clonotype: The germline gene is not matched at one end of the junction; a read error may be the cause.

These data were also reused for a study on T cells of mothers and their children. As that report states: The study sampled three healthy Caucasian mothers and their six children. The shaping of TCR recombination output by thymic selection is similar in related and unrelated pairs.

The chain uses TRBV7-7 and TRBJ2-3, with D possibly being TRBD1 (5 bases). The sequence derives from a boy aged 5-17 years in good health. Sample: blood. The CDR3 DNA is TGTGCTAGCAGCCAACAGGTCACGAATACGCAGTATTTT. Translating gives CASSQQVTNTQYF.